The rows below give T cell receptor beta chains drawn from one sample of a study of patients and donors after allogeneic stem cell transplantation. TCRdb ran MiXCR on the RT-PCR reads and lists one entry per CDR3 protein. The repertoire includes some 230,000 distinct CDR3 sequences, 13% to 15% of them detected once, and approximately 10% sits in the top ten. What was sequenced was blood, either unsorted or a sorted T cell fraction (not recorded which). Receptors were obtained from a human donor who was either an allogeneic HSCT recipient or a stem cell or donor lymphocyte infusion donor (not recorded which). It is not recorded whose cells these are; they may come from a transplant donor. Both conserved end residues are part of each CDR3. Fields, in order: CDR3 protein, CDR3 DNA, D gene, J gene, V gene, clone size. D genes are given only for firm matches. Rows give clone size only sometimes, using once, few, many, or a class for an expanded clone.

CASSWSQVATEAFF | TGTGCCAGCAGTTGGTCCCAGGTGGCCACTGAAGCTTTCTTT | NA | TRBJ1-1 | TRBV2 | many
CASSPGLAGYNEQFF | TGCGCCAGCAGCCCCGGACTAGCGGGCTACAATGAGCAGTTCTTC | TRBD2 | TRBJ2-1 | TRBV5-1 | many
CASRQTSVGSGELFF | TGTGCCAGCAGACAAACTAGCGTGGGGTCCGGGGAGCTGTTTTTT | TRBD2 | TRBJ2-2 | TRBV7-3 | many
CASSFRGDGELFF | TGTGCCAGCAGTTTTAGGGGCGACGGGGAGCTGTTTTTT | NA | TRBJ2-2 | TRBV12-3/TRBV12-4 | many
CASSSDRVNTEAFF | TGCGCCAGCAGCTCGGACAGGGTGAACACTGAAGCTTTCTTT | TRBD1 | TRBJ1-1 | TRBV5-1 | many
CASSQDLTSGTYNEQFF | TGTGCCAGCAGCCAAGATTTAACTAGCGGGACATACAATGAGCAGTTCTTC | TRBD2 | TRBJ2-1 | TRBV3-1 | few
CASSPRQGYEQYF | TGTGCCAGCTCACCAAGACAGGGGTACGAGCAGTACTTC | TRBD1 | TRBJ2-7 | TRBV18 | many
CASSQISPQGTGELFF | TGTGCCAGCAGCCAAATATCGCCTCAAGGGACCGGGGAGCTGTTTTTT | NA | TRBJ2-2 | TRBV4-2 | many
CASSYSMVRDEQYF | TGTGCCAGCAGTTACTCGATGGTCCGCGACGAGCAGTACTTC | NA | TRBJ2-7 | TRBV6-2/TRBV6-3 | many
CASSSPPGQGAREQYF | TGTGCCAGCAGCTCACCCCCGGGACAGGGGGCGCGGGAGCAGTACTTC | TRBD1 | TRBJ2-7 | TRBV7-9 | few
CASSQEVTGNGNTIYF | TGCGCCAGCAGCCAAGAGGTGACAGGGAACGGAAACACCATATATTTT | TRBD1 | TRBJ1-3 | TRBV4-1 | NA
CATSRDHSGGGEQYF | TGTGCCACCAGCAGAGATCATTCAGGGGGAGGCGAGCAGTACTTC | NA | TRBJ2-7 | TRBV15 | NA
CASSVGQQNSPLHF | TGTGCCAGCAGTGTAGGACAACAAAATTCACCCCTCCACTTT | NA | TRBJ1-6 | TRBV2 | many
CSAPPQGSEAFF | TGCAGTGCCCCCCCGCAGGGCTCTGAAGCTTTCTTT | NA | TRBJ1-1 | TRBV20-1 | many
CASSLKVTANTGELFF | TGTGCCAGCAGCTTGAAGGTGACGGCGAACACCGGGGAGCTGTTTTTT | NA | TRBJ2-2 | TRBV5-4 | few
CASSRLGVGLDIQYF | TGTGCCAGCAGCCGCCTAGGAGTAGGATTGGACATTCAGTACTTC | NA | TRBJ2-4 | TRBV14 | many
CSARELGTGVGYTF | TGCAGTGCTAGAGAGCTCGGGACAGGGGTTGGCTACACCTTC | TRBD1 | TRBJ1-2 | TRBV20-1 | few
CASSIGPGTSGGPSGANVLTF | TGCGCCAGCAGCATAGGGCCTGGGACTAGCGGGGGGCCCTCTGGGGCCAACGTCCTGACTTTC | TRBD2 | TRBJ2-6 | TRBV5-1 | many
CASSPRGAYGYTF | TGTGCCAGCAGTCCACGGGGGGCCTATGGCTACACCTTC | NA | TRBJ1-2 | TRBV27 | few
CASSVAVTGELFF | TGTGCCAGCAGCGTAGCAGTTACCGGGGAGCTGTTTTTT | NA | TRBJ2-2 | TRBV9 | NA
CATSRPGVAGYNEQFF | TGTGCCACCAGCAGACCCGGGGTAGCGGGCTACAATGAGCAGTTCTTC | TRBD2 | TRBJ2-1 | TRBV15 | few
CASSLAGAGGITDTQYF | TGTGCCAGCAGCTTAGCCGGGGCGGGGGGGATCACAGATACGCAGTATTTT | TRBD2 | TRBJ2-3 | TRBV7-2 | many
CASSLRLPYGQYF | TGTGCCAGCAGCTTGAGGTTGCCGTACGGGCAGTACTTC | NA | TRBJ2-7 | TRBV5-4 | few
CASSLGSGGRSENIQYF | TGTGCCAGCAGCTTAGGGTCAGGCGGGAGATCGGAGAACATTCAGTACTTC | TRBD2 | TRBJ2-4 | TRBV7-9 | many
CASRPTNRGWYEQYF | TGTGCCAGCAGACCTACGAACAGGGGTTGGTACGAGCAGTACTTC | TRBD1 | TRBJ2-7 | TRBV6-1 | few
CASSRPDLAGSAGELFF | TGTGCCAGCAGCCGACCGGATTTAGCGGGGAGCGCCGGGGAGCTGTTTTTT | TRBD2 | TRBJ2-2 | TRBV7-8 | NA
CASSIRGRWDEKLFF | TGCGCCAGCAGCATCAGGGGGCGCTGGGACGAAAAACTGTTTTTT | TRBD1 | TRBJ1-4 | TRBV5-1 | few
CASSPTGTGGYTF | TGTGCCAGCAGCCCCACAGGGACGGGCGGCTACACCTTC | NA | TRBJ1-2 | TRBV7-3 | few
CASSEGARGGTEAFF | TGTGCCAGCAGTGAGGGTGCCAGGGGAGGCACTGAAGCTTTCTTT | NA | TRBJ1-1 | TRBV2 | NA
CASSPSGGRETQYF | TGCGCCAGCAGCCCGAGCGGGGGGAGAGAGACCCAGTACTTC | TRBD2 | TRBJ2-5 | TRBV5-1 | few
CASSTVGEKLFF | TGTGCCAGTTCGACGGTCGGGGAAAAACTGTTTTTT | NA | TRBJ1-4 | TRBV19 | few